This TCR beta chain originates from a study of blood T cell repertoires in COVID-19. Study-level background: Sources were T cells, B-cell-depleted T cells, or PBMCs; the material itself was cDNA or gDNA.

How the authors handled the data: Amplifying reference gene primers gave estimates of nucleated cell counts. Measured with immunoSEQ multiplex PCR; TCRdb has only the in-frame clones, and not every one. V, J and clone size were drawn from that table, and D and trimming were deduced from the DNA. This table holds about 67,000 clones, about four fifths found once. Germline CDR1 is LNHDA and CDR2 is SQIVND (reference sequence). The CDR3 loop spans 16 amino acids. V was clipped by 1 base and J by 6 bases, with 16 bases between them. This chain connects TRBV19 to TRBJ1-5; perhaps TRBD1 as D (6 bases). The sample comprised peripheral blood. The TCR was taken from a woman in her sixties or seventies with acute or convalescent COVID-19. CDR3: CASSIAPRQGSQPQHF. CDR3 coding DNA: TGTGCCAGTAGTATAGCGCCCAGGCAGGGGAGTCAGCCCCAGCATTTT.